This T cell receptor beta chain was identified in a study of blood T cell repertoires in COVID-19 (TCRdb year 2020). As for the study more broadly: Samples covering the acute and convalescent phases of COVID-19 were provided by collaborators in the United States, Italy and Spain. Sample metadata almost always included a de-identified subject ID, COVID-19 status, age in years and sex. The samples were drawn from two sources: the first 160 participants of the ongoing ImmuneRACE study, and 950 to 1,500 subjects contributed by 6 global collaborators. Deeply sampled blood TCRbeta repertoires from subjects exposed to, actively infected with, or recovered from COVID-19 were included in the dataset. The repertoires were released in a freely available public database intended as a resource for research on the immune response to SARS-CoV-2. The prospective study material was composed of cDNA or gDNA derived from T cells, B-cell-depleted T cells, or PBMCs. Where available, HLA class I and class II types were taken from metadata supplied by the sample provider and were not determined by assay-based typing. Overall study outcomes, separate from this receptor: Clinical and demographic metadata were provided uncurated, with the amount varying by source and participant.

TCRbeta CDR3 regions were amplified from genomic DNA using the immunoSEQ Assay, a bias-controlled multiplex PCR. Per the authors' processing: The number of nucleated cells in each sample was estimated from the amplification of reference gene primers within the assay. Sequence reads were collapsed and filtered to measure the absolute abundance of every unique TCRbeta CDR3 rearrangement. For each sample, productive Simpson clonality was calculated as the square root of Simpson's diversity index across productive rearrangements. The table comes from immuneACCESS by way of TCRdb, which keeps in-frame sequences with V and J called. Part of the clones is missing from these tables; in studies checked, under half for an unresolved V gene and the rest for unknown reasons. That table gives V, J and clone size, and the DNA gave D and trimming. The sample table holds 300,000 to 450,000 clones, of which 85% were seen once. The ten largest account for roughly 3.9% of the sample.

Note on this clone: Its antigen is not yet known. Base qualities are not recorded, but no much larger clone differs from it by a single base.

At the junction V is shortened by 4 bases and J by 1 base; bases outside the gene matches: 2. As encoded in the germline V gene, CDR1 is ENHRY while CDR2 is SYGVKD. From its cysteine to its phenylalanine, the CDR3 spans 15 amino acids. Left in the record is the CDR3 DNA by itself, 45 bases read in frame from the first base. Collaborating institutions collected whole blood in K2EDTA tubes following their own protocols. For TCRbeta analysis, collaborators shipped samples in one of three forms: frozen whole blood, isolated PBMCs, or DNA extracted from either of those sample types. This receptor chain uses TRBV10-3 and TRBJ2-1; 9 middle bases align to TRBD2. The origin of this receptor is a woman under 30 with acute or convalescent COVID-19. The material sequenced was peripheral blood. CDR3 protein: CAISVTSGSYNEQFF. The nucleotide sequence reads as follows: TGTGCCATCAGTGTGACTAGCGGATCCTACAATGAGCAGTTCTTC.